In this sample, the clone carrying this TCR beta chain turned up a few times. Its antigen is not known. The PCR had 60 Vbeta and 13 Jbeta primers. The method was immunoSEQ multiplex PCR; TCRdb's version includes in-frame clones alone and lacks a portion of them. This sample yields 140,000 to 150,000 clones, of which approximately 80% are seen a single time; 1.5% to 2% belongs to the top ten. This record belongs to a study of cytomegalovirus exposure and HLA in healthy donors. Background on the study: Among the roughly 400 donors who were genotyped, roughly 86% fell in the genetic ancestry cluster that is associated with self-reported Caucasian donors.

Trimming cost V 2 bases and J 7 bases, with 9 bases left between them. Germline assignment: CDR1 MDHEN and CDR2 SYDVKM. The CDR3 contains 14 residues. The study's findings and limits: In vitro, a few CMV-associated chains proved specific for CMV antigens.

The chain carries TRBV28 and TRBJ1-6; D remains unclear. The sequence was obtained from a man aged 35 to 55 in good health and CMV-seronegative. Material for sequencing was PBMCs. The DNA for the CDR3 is TGTGCCAGCAGTTTAGAGGTAACAAATTCACCCCTCCACTTT. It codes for CASSLEVTNSPLHF.